These 14 T cell receptor beta chains share one sample of origin, sequenced in a study of monozygotic twins with inflammatory bowel disease. TCRdb re-called the 5' RACE reads; every CDR3 protein appears as one record, without DNA. The ten top clones account for 2.4%, within a sample of about 160,000 distinct CDR3 sequences. Sequencing used blood. The receptor source for this set is a human donor with ulcerative colitis or Crohn's disease, or a healthy co-twin of an affected twin (not recorded which).

The rearrangement links TRBV20-1 to TRBJ2-2; TCRdb proposes TRBD1, but this gene call is untestable without DNA. The CDR3 contains 13 residues. Germline CDR1 and CDR2: DFQATT and SNEGSKA (reference sequence). Here the CDR3 reads CSVGGRNTGELFF.

This chain links TRBV4-3 with TRBJ2-3; TCRdb designates TRBD1, a call that cannot be tested without DNA. Germline V gene sequence: CDR1 LGHNA, CDR2 YSLEER. The CDR3 is 17 residues long. This chain's CDR3 is CASSQDLDRNPPDTQYF.

The CDR3 sequence: CASSTPLIPTAQYF. This rearrangement joins TRBV9 to TRBJ2-5. The germline CDR1 and CDR2 sequences are SGDLS and YYNGEE. The CDR3 has 14 amino acids.

This sequence joins TRBV4-2 and TRBJ2-7. The CDR3 length is 13 residues. CDR1 LGHNA and CDR2 YNFKEQ come from the germline V gene. CDR3 sequence: CASSQGTAREQYF.

The chain is built from TRBV28 and TRBJ2-7; as DNA is missing, the TRBD2 call by TCRdb cannot be tested. The germline CDR1 and CDR2 sequences are MDHEN and SYDVKM. CDR3 length: 14 amino acids. This chain's CDR3 is CASRGLAGEDEQYF.

The chain is built from TRBV7-9 and TRBJ2-2. Germline CDR1 reads SEHNR; CDR2 reads FQNEAQ (reference sequence). CDR3 length: 14 residues. CDR3 sequence reads: CASSLGRDTGELFF.

The chain has TRBV12-3 or TRBV12-4 and TRBJ2-3; TCRdb designates TRBD2, a call that cannot be tested without DNA. This CDR3 has 17 amino acids. CDR3 sequence reads: CASTLLAGERGTDTQYF.

This chain links TRBV12-3 or TRBV12-4 with TRBJ2-3; the TCRdb call, TRBD1, lacks DNA for checking. The CDR3 extends over 14 amino acids. The CDR3 is CASKGGISTDTQYF.

The chain links TRBV18 to TRBJ1-1. Germline V gives CDR1 KGHSH, CDR2 LQKENI. The CDR3 is 16 residues long. This CDR3 reads CASSPLDPGLNTEAFF.

This chain joins TRBV4-2 and TRBJ2-5; TCRdb lists TRBD2, though no DNA is available to test this call. The CDR3 totals 16 residues. Germline CDR1 and CDR2: LGHNA and YNFKEQ. The CDR3 spells CASSRGTSGIQETQYF.

The CDR3 here is CSGADGYNSPLHF. This chain connects TRBV20-1 to TRBJ1-6. There are 13 residues in the CDR3. The germline CDR1 and CDR2 sequences are DFQATT and SNEGSKA (reference sequence).

This chain uses TRBV21-1 with TRBJ2-7; the D call from TCRdb, TRBD2, cannot be confirmed without DNA. TRBV21-1 counts as a pseudogene. This CDR3 has 18 amino acids. The CDR3 protein is CASSKNWDDCGSSHEQYF.

The chain carries TRBV7-8 and TRBJ1-5; without DNA, the TCRdb call of TRBD1 cannot be checked. The CDR3 is 17 amino acids. CDR1 SGHVS and CDR2 FQNEAQ come from the germline V gene. The CDR3 loop reads CASSLIQRQAEEAPQHF.

This rearrangement joins TRBV15 to TRBJ2-3; TCRdb's D call, TRBD1, is unchecked because there is no DNA. The CDR3 is 14 amino acids. CDR1 and CDR2 (germline): LNHNV, YYDKDF (reference sequence). CDR3 region: CATSREGHRDTQYF.